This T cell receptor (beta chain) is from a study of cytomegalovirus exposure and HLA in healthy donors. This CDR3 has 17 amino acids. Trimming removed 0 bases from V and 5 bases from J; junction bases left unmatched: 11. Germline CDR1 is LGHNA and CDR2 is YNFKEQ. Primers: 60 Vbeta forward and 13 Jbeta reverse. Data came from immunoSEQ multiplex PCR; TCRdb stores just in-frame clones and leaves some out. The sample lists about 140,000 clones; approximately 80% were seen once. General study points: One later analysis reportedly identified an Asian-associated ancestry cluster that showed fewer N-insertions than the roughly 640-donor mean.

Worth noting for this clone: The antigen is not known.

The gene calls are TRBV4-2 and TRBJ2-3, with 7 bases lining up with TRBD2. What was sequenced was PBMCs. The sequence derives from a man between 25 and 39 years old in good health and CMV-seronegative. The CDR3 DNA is TGTGCCAGCAGCCAAGATGAGTGGGTGGGAGGGAAAGATACGCAGTATTTT. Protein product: CASSQDEWVGGKDTQYF.